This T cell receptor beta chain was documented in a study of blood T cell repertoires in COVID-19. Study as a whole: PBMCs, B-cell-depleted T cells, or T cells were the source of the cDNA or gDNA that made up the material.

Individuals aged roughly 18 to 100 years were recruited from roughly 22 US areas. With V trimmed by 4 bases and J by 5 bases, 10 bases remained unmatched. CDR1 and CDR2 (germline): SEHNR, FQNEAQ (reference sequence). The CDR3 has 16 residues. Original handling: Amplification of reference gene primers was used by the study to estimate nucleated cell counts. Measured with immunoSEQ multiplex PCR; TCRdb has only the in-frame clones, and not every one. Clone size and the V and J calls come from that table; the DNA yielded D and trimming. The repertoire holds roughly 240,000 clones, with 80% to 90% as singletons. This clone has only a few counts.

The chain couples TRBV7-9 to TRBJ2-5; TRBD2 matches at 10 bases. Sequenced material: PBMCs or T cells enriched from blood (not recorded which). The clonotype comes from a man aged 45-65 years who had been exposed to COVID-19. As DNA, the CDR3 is TGTGCCAGCAGCTCGAGATTAGCGGGGGGCGATGAGACCCAGTACTTC. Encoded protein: CASSSRLAGGDETQYF.